Listed below are T cell receptor beta chains from one sample, sequenced in a study of regulatory T cells in long-lasting Graves disease. One entry per CDR3 protein results from TCRdb running MiXCR on the multiplex PCR reads. The sample has 400,000 to 500,000 distinct CDR3 sequences, about a sixth seen once. This same sample was also taken into another study, of T cells in Graves' hyperthyroidism and ophthalmopathy.

The material sequenced was peripheral blood mononuclear cells (PBMCs), taken at new diagnosis, from a patient treated with antithyroid drugs. Receptor source: a woman between 18 and 29 years old with Graves disease. CDR3s include the opening cysteine and the closing phenylalanine or tryptophan. D genes are given only for firm matches. For some rows the clone size is stated as once, few or many, or as a class when expanded; others skip it.

cdr3_nt	cdr3_aa	d_call	v_call	j_call	clone_size
TGTGCCAGCAGCCAAGATACCCTCCCCTCTCAGCCCCAGCATTTT	CASSQDTLPSQPQHF	-	TRBV3-1	TRBJ1-5	many
TGCGCCAGCAGCTCGTCGGGACTAGCCGCGGATACGCAGTATTTT	CASSSSGLAADTQYF	TRBD2	TRBV5-1	TRBJ2-3	few
TGTGCCAGCAGACCCGGGACAGCCTATGGCTACACCTTC	CASRPGTAYGYTF	TRBD1	TRBV6-1	TRBJ1-2	few
TGTGCCAGCTCACCACCGCTAGCGGGAGTTCTCGAGCAGTACTTC	CASSPPLAGVLEQYF	TRBD2	TRBV18	TRBJ2-7	-
TGTGCCAGCAGCCGGGTCCCGCCGGCCGAAGGCTATGGCTACACCTTC	CASSRVPPAEGYGYTF	-	TRBV7-9	TRBJ1-2	many
TGTGCCAGCAGCAGATCCGGACAAAGCTCCTACGAGCAGTACTTC	CASSRSGQSSYEQYF	-	TRBV7-2	TRBJ2-7	few
TGTGCCAGCAGTTACGGGGAGGGATTGTACGAGCAGTACTTC	CASSYGEGLYEQYF	TRBD2	TRBV27	TRBJ2-7	-
TGTGCCAGCAGCTTGGGACAGACAAAAGAGACCCAGTACTTC	CASSLGQTKETQYF	TRBD1	TRBV12-3/TRBV12-4	TRBJ2-5	few
TGTGCCAGCAGTCCCATTGACAGGAACTCGTTCTACGAGCAGTACTTC	CASSPIDRNSFYEQYF	-	TRBV12-3/TRBV12-4	TRBJ2-7	-
TGTGCCAGCAGGTGGGAGTTGAACACTGAAGCTTTCTTT	CASRWELNTEAFF	-	TRBV6-2/TRBV6-3	TRBJ1-1	-
TGTGCCAGCAGCCAAGAATGGACTAGCGGGGGCTACGAGCAGTACTTC	CASSQEWTSGGYEQYF	TRBD2	TRBV4-2	TRBJ2-7	-
TGCAGTGTGCCCAGGGGCGGTCAGCCCCAGCATTTT	CSVPRGGQPQHF	-	TRBV20-1	TRBJ1-5	-
TGTGCCAGCAGAGAGTACGGACAAGGGGCTGAAGCTTTCTTT	CASREYGQGAEAFF	-	TRBV6-1	TRBJ1-1	few
TGTGCCAGCAGCACGAGACTAGCGGGAGAGGGAGAGACCCAGTACTTC	CASSTRLAGEGETQYF	TRBD2	TRBV6-1	TRBJ2-5	few
TGCGCCAGCAGCGTGGGGACTAGCGGAACCTACGAGCAGTACTTC	CASSVGTSGTYEQYF	TRBD2	TRBV5-1	TRBJ2-7	many
TGTGCCAGCAGCTTAGACGGACTAGCGGAAGAGACCCAGTACTTC	CASSLDGLAEETQYF	TRBD2	TRBV7-9	TRBJ2-5	many
TGTGCCAGCAGGGGCGCAGCGGTTTACAATGAGCAGTTCTTC	CASRGAAVYNEQFF	-	TRBV12-3/TRBV12-4	TRBJ2-1	many
TGTGCCAGCAGTTTGCGGGGCACCGGGGAGCTGTTTTTT	CASSLRGTGELFF	-	TRBV28	TRBJ2-2	many
TGCAGCGTTGAGGGGGCTGGCACTGAAGCTTTCTTT	CSVEGAGTEAFF	-	TRBV29-1	TRBJ1-1	-
TGTGCCAGCAGCTTACTAGCGGGCACCGGGGAGCTGTTTTTT	CASSLLAGTGELFF	TRBD2	TRBV5-5	TRBJ2-2	few
TGTGCCAGCAGTTACTCGGGAGGGGGGGCCGGGGAGCTGTTTTTT	CASSYSGGGAGELFF	-	TRBV6-6	TRBJ2-2	-
TGCGCCAGCAGCCAACAAGACACAGATACGCAGTATTTT	CASSQQDTDTQYF	-	TRBV4-1	TRBJ2-3	many
TGCAGCGTTGAAGATCATCATCAGACTGAAGCTTTCTTT	CSVEDHHQTEAFF	-	TRBV29-1	TRBJ1-1	many
TGTGCCAGCAGCCTCAGGGGGTCAACTGAAGCTTTCTTT	CASSLRGSTEAFF	TRBD1	TRBV12-3/TRBV12-4	TRBJ1-1	-
TGTGCCAGCAGCTTAGAGCCTAGCTCCTACAGTGAGCAGTTCTTC	CASSLEPSSYSEQFF	-	TRBV7-6	TRBJ2-1	-
TGTGCCAGCAGCGTCCGGGGCAGCCATCAGCCCCAGCATTTT	CASSVRGSHQPQHF	-	TRBV7-2	TRBJ1-5	few
TGTGCCAGCAGCTCTCGACTAGCGGGAGGGCCCTACGAGCAGTACTTC	CASSSRLAGGPYEQYF	TRBD2	TRBV27	TRBJ2-7	-
TGTGCCAGCAGTCTCCCGGGACTAGCTAGCACAGATACGCAGTATTTT	CASSLPGLASTDTQYF	TRBD2	TRBV28	TRBJ2-3	many
TGCAGTGCGGGTGACAGGGTAGACTATGGCTACACCTTC	CSAGDRVDYGYTF	TRBD1	TRBV20-1	TRBJ1-2	few
TGTGCCACCAGTGCTGGGGGACAGGGACGAGAGACCCAGTACTTC	CATSAGGQGRETQYF	TRBD1	TRBV24-1	TRBJ2-5	few
TGTGCCAGCAGCTCGGACTTGATCGAGCAGTACTTC	CASSSDLIEQYF	-	TRBV7-9	TRBJ2-7	many
TGTGCCAGCAGACCGACTAGCGGGAGTTACAATGAGCAGTTCTTC	CASRPTSGSYNEQFF	TRBD2	TRBV28	TRBJ2-1	many
TGTGCCAGCAGTTACTCGTCTAGCGGGACTTACGAGCAGTACTTC	CASSYSSSGTYEQYF	TRBD2	TRBV6-2/TRBV6-3	TRBJ2-7	-
TGCAGTGCTGAGTGGGGCGGGGACAATGAGCAGTTCTTC	CSAEWGGDNEQFF	-	TRBV20-1	TRBJ2-1	many
TGTGCCAGCAGCGTCCGGGACAGTATCACAGATACGCAGTATTTT	CASSVRDSITDTQYF	TRBD1	TRBV11-1	TRBJ2-3	many
TGCGCCAGCAGCTTGACCTCCCCAGAGTTCTACGAGCAGTACTTC	CASSLTSPEFYEQYF	-	TRBV7-9	TRBJ2-7	many
TGCGCCAGCAGCTTTGGTACAGACACAGATACGCAGTATTTT	CASSFGTDTDTQYF	-	TRBV5-1	TRBJ2-3	many
TGTGCCAGCAGTTACCCCGGGATCTACGAGCAGTACTTC	CASSYPGIYEQYF	-	TRBV6-5	TRBJ2-7	few
TGCGCCAGCAGCACGGGGACTAGCAAAGAGACCCAGTACTTC	CASSTGTSKETQYF	TRBD2	TRBV5-1	TRBJ2-5	many
TGTGCCAGCAGCGCGGACAGGGAAAATGAGCAGTTCTTC	CASSADRENEQFF	TRBD1	TRBV7-3	TRBJ2-1	few